These 23 T cell receptor beta chains were sequenced from one sample in a study of cytomegalovirus exposure and HLA in healthy donors. Amplification used 60 Vbeta primers and 13 Jbeta primers. Profiling relied on immunoSEQ multiplex PCR, and the TCRdb table lists in-frame clones only, not all of them. This sample has more than 80,000 clones, with around three quarters found just once. Input material: PBMCs. These receptors all come from a human donor in good health.

The chain combines TRBV5-1 with TRBJ2-3; TRBD1 aligns across 7 bases. Germline loops: CDR1 SGHRS, CDR2 YFSETQ. Unmatched junction bases numbered 3, after V lost 1 base and J lost 1 base. The CDR3 has 15 residues. The CDR3 protein is CASSLKGAGTDTQYF. As DNA, the CDR3 is TGCGCCAGCAGCTTGAAGGGGGCCGGCACAGATACGCAGTATTTT.

Notes on this clone: No DNA is shown, since the ends of the CDR3 on it are uncertain; the CDR3 is the one TCRdb lists. This chain connects TRBV7-2 to TRBJ1-1; the table gives TRBD1 as D, unverified against the DNA. In germline, CDR1 is SGHTA, CDR2 FQGNSA. The CDR3 has 16 amino acids, counting both end residues. CDR3 residues: CASSFLWQGSNTEAFF.

The rearrangement uses TRBV7-2 and TRBJ2-5; the D gene is possibly TRBD2 (6 bases). Trimming cost V 1 base and J 5 bases, with 17 bases left between them. This CDR3 spans 16 amino acids. From germline, CDR1 is SGHTA and CDR2 FQGNSA. CDR3 sequence reads: CASSLEPVGGRETQYF. In DNA form, the CDR3 reads TGTGCCAGCAGCTTAGAACCTGTGGGGGGACGGGAGACCCAGTACTTC.

The rearrangement links TRBV18 to TRBJ2-5, with 9 bases fitting TRBD1. V shed 6 bases and J 2 bases; nucleotides not matched to a gene: 7. The CDR3 runs 15 residues. CDR1 and CDR2 from the germline V gene are KGHSH and LQKENI. CDR3 region: CASSLNGQGQETQYF. CDR3 in DNA: TGTGCCAGCTCCCTGAATGGACAGGGGCAAGAGACCCAGTACTTC.

The CDR3 nucleotides read TGTGCCAGCAGCTCCGGACAGGGGTCCTACAATGAGCAGTTCTTC. Translating gives CASSSGQGSYNEQFF. The J gene is TRBJ2-1, the V gene TRBV7-8, with 9 bases matching TRBD1. This CDR3 has 15 residues. In germline, CDR1 is SGHVS, CDR2 FQNEAQ. The ends lost 4 bases at V and 1 base at J; junction bases unmatched: 2.

The chain combines TRBV19 with TRBJ1-4, with D hard to call. Per the germline V gene, CDR1 is LNHDA and CDR2 is SQIVND (reference sequence). The CDR3 sequence is 15 residues long. Between the trimmed V and J ends, which lost 5 bases and 5 bases, there was a span of 15 bases. The CDR3 DNA sequence: TGTGCCAGTAGTTCTCTCCAGGTAGAGAATGAAAAACTGTTTTTT. Its protein is CASSSLQVENEKLFF.

The rearrangement links TRBV5-8 to TRBJ1-4; 7 bases map to TRBD1. Germline CDR1 SGHTS, CDR2 YDEGEE. The CDR3 runs to 15 residues. Germline trimming cut 4 bases from V and 8 bases from J; bases unmatched to any gene: 11. CDR3 DNA sequence: TGTGCCAGCAGCCCCAAGGGACAGAAGGCCGAAAAACTGTTTTTT. Protein product: CASSPKGQKAEKLFF. The full variable domain, rest sourced from reference TRBV5-8 and TRBJ1-4, is EAGVTQSPTHLIKTRGQQATLRCSPISGHTSVYWYQQALGLGLQFLLWYDEGEERNRGNFPPRFSGRQFPNYSSELNVNALELEDSALYLCASSPKGQKAEKLFFGSGTQLSVL.

The CDR3 reads CASAPGLTNQPQHF. The CDR3 DNA follows: TGCGCCAGCGCGCCGGGACTGACGAATCAGCCCCAGCATTTT. The chain joins TRBV5-1 to TRBJ1-5, with D possibly matching TRBD1 (5 bases). Germline V gene lookup returns CDR1 SGHRS and CDR2 YFSETQ. V lost 7 bases and J lost 4, with 15 bases in between. This CDR3 has 14 amino acids.

V is TRBV27 and J is TRBJ1-5; D is uncertain. With 3 bases removed from V and 5 bases from J, the gap between germline ends came to 14 bases. CDR3 length: 15 amino acids. Germline CDR1 is MNHEY and CDR2 is SMNVEV (reference sequence). The CDR3: CASSFLSGSDQPQHF. The CDR3 bases are TGTGCCAGCAGTTTCCTGTCGGGTTCCGATCAGCCCCAGCATTTT.

The chain carries TRBV18 and TRBJ1-5; 7 bases fit TRBD1. Germline CDR1 KGHSH, CDR2 LQKENI. V shed 6 bases and J 3 bases; nucleotides not matched to a gene: 5. This CDR3 region has 14 residues. CDR3 in amino acids: CASSPGTVNQPQHF. The CDR3 DNA is TGTGCCAGCTCGCCCGGGACAGTCAATCAGCCCCAGCATTTT.

This clone was counted a single time. The chain links TRBV4-3 to TRBJ2-2; D may be TRBD2 (5 bases). This CDR3 comprises 15 residues. The germline gives CDR1 LGHNA, CDR2 YSLEER. V gave up 1 base and J gave up 4 bases, with 10 bases separating them. The CDR3: CASSQGTGITGELFF. In DNA form, the CDR3 reads TGCGCCAGCAGCCAAGGGACGGGGATCACCGGGGAGCTGTTTTTT.

The V gene is TRBV5-1, the J gene TRBJ1-6; possible D gene TRBD1, 6 bases. Per germline, CDR1 SGHRS and CDR2 YFSETQ. Trimming left V 2 bases short and J 8 bases short, with 14 bases between. This CDR3 spans 15 amino acids. This chain's CDR3 is CASSFRQAKDSPLHF. As DNA, the CDR3 is TGCGCCAGCAGCTTCAGACAGGCAAAAGATTCACCCCTCCACTTT.

The V gene is TRBV5-1, the J gene TRBJ2-5; D possibly corresponds to TRBD2 (6 bases). V was cut by 4 bases and J by 2 bases, with 12 bases left in between. The CDR3 runs 14 residues. Germline values: CDR1 SGHRS, CDR2 YFSETQ. The CDR3 is CASSITGTQETQYF. The CDR3 DNA follows: TGCGCCAGCAGCATTACCGGGACTCAAGAGACCCAGTACTTC.

The chain couples TRBV11-2 to TRBJ2-2; the match to TRBD1 covers 7 bases. Looked up from germline, CDR1 is SGHAT and CDR2 is FQNNGV. The CDR3 runs 15 residues. The V and J ends lost 5 bases and 4 bases, in that order; junction bases with no gene match: 7. The CDR3 protein is CASSLGQTFTGELFF. CDR3 nucleotides: TGTGCCAGCAGCCTGGGACAGACCTTCACCGGGGAGCTGTTTTTT.

This chain connects TRBV5-1 to TRBJ1-1, with 9 nucleotides matching TRBD1. The CDR3 length is 15 residues. V shed 4 bases, J shed 1 base, and the junction held 5 bases outside the gene matches. Germline V gives CDR1 SGHRS, CDR2 YFSETQ. The CDR3 nucleotides are TGCGCCAGCAGCGGGTGGACAGGGGAGAACACTGAAGCTTTCTTT. It yields the protein CASSGWTGENTEAFF.

This chain connects TRBV10-2 to TRBJ2-4, with D perhaps TRBD2 (6 bases). Between the trimmed V and J ends, which lost 5 bases and 6 bases, there was a span of 17 bases. The germline CDR1 and CDR2 sequences are WSHSY and SAAADI. The CDR3 extends over 15 amino acids. In nucleotides, the CDR3 is TGCGCCAGCAGTAACGGGAGTTTGGCCGGAAACATTCAGTACTTC. Translating gives CASSNGSLAGNIQYF.

J is TRBJ2-2 and V is TRBV7-8; 7 bases are a match to TRBD2. The CDR3 runs 15 residues. V was pared by 4 bases and J by 0 bases, with 2 bases of the junction left unmatched. CDR1 is SGHVS, CDR2 FQNEAQ, per germline. The CDR3 sequence is CASSSGTTNTGELFF. The CDR3 region has the DNA TGTGCCAGCAGCTCCGGGACTACGAACACCGGGGAGCTGTTTTTT.

This clone was detected a few times. The rearrangement uses TRBV29-1 and TRBJ1-5, with no clear D. In germline, CDR1 is SQVTM, CDR2 ANQGSEA. The ends were cut back, 6 bases at V and 2 bases at J, with 11 bases in the middle. This CDR3 contains 13 residues. In nucleotides, the CDR3 is TGCAGCGTAGCCGACGGAGGCAATCAGCCCCAGCATTTT. The encoded protein is CSVADGGNQPQHF.

The sample holds one count of this clone. The chain uses TRBV12-5 and TRBJ1-1; D gene ambiguous. V was cut by 1 base and J by 6 bases, with 9 bases left in between. Germline V lookup: CDR1 LGHNT, CDR2 FRNRAP. The CDR3 contains 13 residues. As DNA, the CDR3 is TGTGCTAGTGGTTTGGAACCGGGTCCTGAAGCTTTCTTT. Translation gives CASGLEPGPEAFF.

The chain combines TRBV5-4 with TRBJ1-6, with 9 bases lining up with TRBD1. CDR1 and CDR2 from the germline V gene are SGHNT and YYREEE (reference sequence). This CDR3 contains 18 residues. The V segment lost 4 bases and the J segment 5 bases; nucleotides outside the gene matches: 13. The CDR3 DNA reads TGTGCCAGCAGCGAGGGACAGGGTACGACCATGGATAATTCACCCCTCCACTTT. It translates to CASSEGQGTTMDNSPLHF.

This chain connects TRBV4-1 to TRBJ2-5; TRBD1 agrees at 7 bases. V shed 0 bases, J shed 7 bases, and the junction held 5 bases outside the gene matches. In germline, CDR1 is MGHRA, CDR2 YSYEKL. The length of the CDR3 is 14 residues. Here the CDR3 reads CASSQDVQGLTQYF. CDR3 sequence (DNA): TGCGCCAGCAGCCAAGACGTACAGGGGCTGACCCAGTACTTC.

This clone was seen a few times. The V gene is TRBV5-5, the J gene TRBJ2-2, with D unresolved. The germline V gene has CDR1 SGHKS and CDR2 YYEKEE (reference sequence). This CDR3 has 17 amino acids. Trimming left V 2 bases short and J 2 bases short, with 16 bases between. CDR3 region: CASSLYRQRGNTGELFF. The CDR3 coding sequence is TGTGCCAGCAGCTTATACCGGCAGAGAGGCAACACCGGGGAGCTGTTTTTT.

Here the CDR3 reads CASSYGATVQETQYF. The CDR3 bases are TGTGCCAGCAGTTACGGGGCGACAGTGCAAGAGACCCAGTACTTC. The chain combines TRBV6-5 with TRBJ2-5; D is perhaps TRBD1 (5 bases). The CDR3 is 15 residues long. Germline V lookup: CDR1 MNHEY, CDR2 SVGAGI. V was pared by 2 bases and J by 2 bases, with 12 bases between.